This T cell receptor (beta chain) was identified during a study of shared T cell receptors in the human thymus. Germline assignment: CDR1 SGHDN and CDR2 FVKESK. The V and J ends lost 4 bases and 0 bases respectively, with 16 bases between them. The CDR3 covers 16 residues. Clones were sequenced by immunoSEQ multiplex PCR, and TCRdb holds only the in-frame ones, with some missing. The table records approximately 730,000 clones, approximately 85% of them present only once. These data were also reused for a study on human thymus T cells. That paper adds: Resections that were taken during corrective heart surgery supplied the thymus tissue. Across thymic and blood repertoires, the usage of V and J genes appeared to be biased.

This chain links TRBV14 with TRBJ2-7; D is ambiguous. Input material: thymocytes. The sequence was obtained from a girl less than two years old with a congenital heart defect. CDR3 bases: TGTGCCAGCAGCCCCGGTCCGCGGCCCGGCTCCTACGAGCAGTACTTC. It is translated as CASSPGPRPGSYEQYF.